The 20 T cell receptor beta chains below come from one sample, sequenced in a study of OX40 agonist ivuxolimab in advanced cancers. Using immunoSEQ multiplex PCR, the repertoire was profiled, and TCRdb retains in-frame clones only, with some absent. The sample records approximately 58,000 clones, about 87% being singletons. The sample here was CD4+ or CD8+ T cells sorted from blood, taken in a trial of the OX40 agonist ivuxolimab. Receptors originate from an adult with an advanced solid tumor such as melanoma, head and neck, liver or kidney cancer.

This chain links TRBV6-6 with TRBJ1-2; TRBD1 matches 11 bases. This CDR3 spans 14 amino acids. The germline CDR1 and CDR2 sequences are MNHNY and SVGAGI (reference sequence). The ends lost 6 bases at V and 4 bases at J; junction bases unmatched: 4. CDR3 loop: CASSGQGARYGYTF. The CDR3 DNA sequence: TGTGCCAGCAGCGGACAGGGGGCACGCTATGGCTACACCTTC.

The V call is TRBV6-1, the J call TRBJ1-1, with D maybe TRBD1 (5 bases). Germline lookup yields CDR1 MNHNS and CDR2 SASEGT. The CDR3 runs to 15 residues. Trimming left V 7 bases short and J 4 bases short, with 19 bases between. The CDR3 region has the DNA TGTGCCAGCACAGATTCGTCCAGGGCGCTCACTGAAGCTTTCTTT. Residues: CASTDSSRALTEAFF.

The CDR3 bases are TGTGCCAGCAGCACCACAGGCTACTATGGCTACACCTTC. Amino acid sequence: CASSTTGYYGYTF. The genes are TRBV7-9 and TRBJ1-2, with D maybe TRBD1 (5 bases). The germline CDR1 and CDR2 sequences are SEHNR and FQNEAQ (reference sequence). CDR3 length: 13 amino acids. Trimming took 5 bases from V and 3 from J, leaving 10 bases between them.

The chain links TRBV11-1 to TRBJ1-3; D possibly corresponds to TRBD1 (5 bases). There are 14 residues in the CDR3. CDR1 and CDR2 (germline): SGHAT, FQDESV (reference sequence). Trimming pared 5 bases from V and 2 bases from J, leaving 10 bases between. CDR3 DNA: TGTGCCAGCAGCCCGTCGGGGGCTGGAAACACCATATATTTT. This translates into CASSPSGAGNTIYF. Together with reference TRBV11-1 and TRBJ1-3, the CDR3 gives the full variable domain: EAEVAQSPRYKITEKSQAVAFWCDPISGHATLYWYRQILGQGPELLVQFQDESVVDDSQLPKDRFSAERLKGVDSTLKIQPAELGDSAMYLCASSPSGAGNTIYFGEGSWLTVV.

The chain employs TRBV19 and TRBJ1-2; D uncertain. CDR1 LNHDA and CDR2 SQIVND come from the germline V gene (reference sequence). Trimming took off 8 bases at V and 2 bases at J, with 12 bases between the two ends. The CDR3 length is 13 residues. The CDR3 loop is CASCPTVNYGYTF. The CDR3 DNA follows: TGTGCCAGTTGCCCGACGGTGAACTATGGCTACACCTTC.

This chain connects TRBV7-2 to TRBJ2-1; unclear D gene. The V gene's germline CDR1 is SGHTA and CDR2 FQGNSA. V was cut by 4 bases and J by 0 bases, with 7 bases left in between. The CDR3 has 14 residues. Here the CDR3 reads CASSYQASYNEQFF. The CDR3 DNA follows: TGTGCCAGCAGCTACCAGGCCTCCTACAATGAGCAGTTCTTC.

J is TRBJ1-1 and V is TRBV6-5; D remains unclear. The germline V and J ends were trimmed by 3 bases and 3 bases, with 17 bases remaining between them. The CDR3 sequence is 16 residues long. Germline CDR1 reads MNHEY; CDR2 reads SVGAGI. Here the CDR3 reads CASSYHVKGVDTEAFF. As DNA, the CDR3 is TGTGCCAGCAGTTATCACGTGAAGGGAGTTGACACTGAAGCTTTCTTT.

The rearrangement uses TRBV7-8 and TRBJ2-3; D is perhaps TRBD2 (6 bases). V lost 4 bases and J lost 5, with 10 bases in between. This CDR3 spans 13 amino acids. From germline, CDR1 is SGHVS and CDR2 FQNEAQ. CDR3 bases: TGTGCCAGCAGCTCCCAGGGAGGAGATACGCAGTATTTT. As protein: CASSSQGGDTQYF.

This chain joins TRBV7-2 and TRBJ1-2; TRBD1 agrees at 9 bases. The trim removed 5 bases at V and 5 bases at J, leaving 9 bases unmatched. Looked up from germline, CDR1 is SGHTA and CDR2 is FQGNSA. The CDR3 has 15 residues. The CDR3 reads CASSHGQGSRYGYTF. As DNA, the CDR3 is TGTGCCAGCAGCCATGGACAGGGGTCACGGTATGGCTACACCTTC.

The V call is TRBV2, the J call TRBJ2-1; D may be TRBD2 (5 bases). Trimming pared 5 bases from V and 0 bases from J, leaving 20 bases between. Per the germline V gene, CDR1 is SNHLY and CDR2 is FYNNEI. The CDR3 loop spans 18 amino acids. The CDR3 DNA reads TGTGCCAGCAGTCGACAAGAGGGCCTGGGGAGCTCCTACAATGAGCAGTTCTTC. This translates into CASSRQEGLGSSYNEQFF. The full variable domain, its missing parts supplied by reference TRBV2 and TRBJ2-1, is EPEVTQTPSHQVTQMGQEVILRCVPISNHLYFYWYRQILGQKVEFLVSFYNNEISEKSEIFDDQFSVERPDGSNFTLKIRSTKLEDSAMYFCASSRQEGLGSSYNEQFFGPGTRLTVL.

CDR3 sequence reads: CASSRSASGGYTF. The CDR3 DNA follows: TGTGCCAGCTCACGGTCAGCCTCGGGGGGCTACACCTTC. J is TRBJ1-2 and V is TRBV18; no clear D gene. Trimming took 4 bases from V and 8 from J, leaving 14 bases between them. The V gene's germline CDR1 is KGHSH and CDR2 LQKENI. The CDR3 is 13 residues long.

The V call is TRBV5-1, the J call TRBJ2-1; D tentatively reads TRBD1 or TRBD2 (5 bases each). CDR3 length equals 15 residues. Germline V lookup: CDR1 SGHRS, CDR2 YFSETQ. V was cut by 2 bases and J by 5 bases, with 14 bases left in between. CDR3 sequence reads: CASSFRDGPDNEQFF. CDR3 nucleotide sequence: TGCGCCAGCAGCTTCCGGGACGGCCCCGACAATGAGCAGTTCTTC.

The gene calls are TRBV18 and TRBJ1-2; tentatively, D is TRBD1 (6 bases). V lost 6 bases, J lost 6 bases, and 14 bases lay in between. The CDR3 has 13 residues. From germline, CDR1 is KGHSH and CDR2 LQKENI. The CDR3 sequence: CASSHDRSNGYTF. The CDR3 DNA sequence: TGTGCCAGCTCCCATGACAGGTCAAATGGCTACACCTTC.

The rearrangement links TRBV6-5 to TRBJ2-5, with 8 bases aligning to TRBD1. The CDR3 length is 15 residues. In germline, CDR1 is MNHEY, CDR2 SVGAGI. The V gene end was trimmed by 5 bases and the J gene end by 2 bases; junction bases not matched to a gene: 7. CDR3 DNA: TGTGCCAGCAGTCCCTGGGGACAGGTACAAGAGACCCAGTACTTC. Residues: CASSPWGQVQETQYF.

The chain joins TRBV5-1 to TRBJ2-1; 11 bases agree with TRBD2. Losses at the gene ends were 4 bases for V and 3 bases for J; bases not matched to a gene: 6. This CDR3 spans 16 amino acids. Germline assignment: CDR1 SGHRS and CDR2 YFSETQ. CDR3 DNA: TGCGCCAGCAGCGCGACCGGGACTAGCGGCTACAATGAGCAGTTCTTC. Translating it yields CASSATGTSGYNEQFF.

The V gene is TRBV28, the J gene TRBJ1-2, with a weak D call TRBD1 (6 bases). Looked up from germline, CDR1 is MDHEN and CDR2 is SYDVKM. The CDR3 is 14 residues long. Trimming removed 2 bases at V and 2 bases at J, with 9 bases between. Here the CDR3 reads CASSLITGNYGYTF. In DNA, the CDR3 is TGTGCCAGCAGTTTAATTACAGGGAACTATGGCTACACCTTC.

The rearrangement links TRBV6-5 to TRBJ2-2; either TRBD1 or TRBD2 may supply D (5 bases each). V lost 6 bases to trimming and J lost 0 bases, with 8 bases between them. Germline lookup yields CDR1 MNHEY and CDR2 SVGAGI. The length of the CDR3 is 14 residues. The CDR3: CASRGRSNTGELFF. For the CDR3, the DNA is TGTGCCAGCAGGGGACGTTCGAACACCGGGGAGCTGTTTTTT.

V is TRBV6-1 and J is TRBJ2-1, with 8 bases aligning to TRBD2. V lost 2 bases to trimming and J lost 5 bases; unmatched junction nucleotides: 5. CDR3 size: 15 residues. Germline V CDR1 and CDR2: MNHNS, SASEGT. For the CDR3, the DNA is TGTGCCAGCAGTGAACCGGGACTAGGTGACAATGAGCAGTTCTTC. Translation: CASSEPGLGDNEQFF.

CDR3 nucleotide sequence: TGTGCCAGCAGCTCCACCAGGGGGGGCACTGAAGCTTTCTTT. Translated, it gives CASSSTRGGTEAFF. The gene calls are TRBV7-2 and TRBJ1-1; 7 bases map to TRBD1. Germline V gene data show CDR1 as SGHTA and CDR2 as FQGNSA. The CDR3 has 14 residues. V gave up 4 bases and J gave up 4 bases; unmatched junction bases: 6.

The V and J genes are TRBV19 and TRBJ2-1; 7 bases are a match to TRBD2. Germline V gene sequence: CDR1 LNHDA, CDR2 SQIVND (reference sequence). The ends lost 7 bases at V and 5 bases at J; junction bases unmatched: 11. The CDR3 totals 15 residues. CDR3 protein: CASTAAGKRNNEQFF. In DNA, the CDR3 is TGTGCCAGTACCGCAGCGGGAAAGAGAAACAATGAGCAGTTCTTC. The variable domain in full, completed from reference TRBV19 and TRBJ2-1, reads DGGITQSPKYLFRKEGQNVTLSCEQNLNHDAMYWYRQDPGQGLRLIYYSQIVNDFQKGDIAEGYSVSREKKESFPLTVTSAQKNPTAFYLCASTAAGKRNNEQFFGPGTRLTVL.